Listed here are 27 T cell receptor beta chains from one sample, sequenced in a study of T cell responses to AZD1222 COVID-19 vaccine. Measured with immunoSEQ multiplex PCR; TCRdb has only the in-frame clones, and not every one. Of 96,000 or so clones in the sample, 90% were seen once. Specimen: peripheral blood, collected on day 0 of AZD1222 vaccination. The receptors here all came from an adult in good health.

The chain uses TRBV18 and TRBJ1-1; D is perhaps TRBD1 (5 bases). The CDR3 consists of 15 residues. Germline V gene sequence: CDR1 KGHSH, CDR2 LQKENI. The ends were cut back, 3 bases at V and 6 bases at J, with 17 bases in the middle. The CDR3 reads CASSPRTTGDAEAFF. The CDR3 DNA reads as TGTGCCAGCTCACCCCGAACCACAGGAGATGCTGAAGCTTTCTTT.

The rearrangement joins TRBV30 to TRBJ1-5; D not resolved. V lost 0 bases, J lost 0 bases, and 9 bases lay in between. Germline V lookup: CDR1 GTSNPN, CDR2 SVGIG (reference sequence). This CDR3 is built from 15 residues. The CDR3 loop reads CAWSVGGVSNQPQHF. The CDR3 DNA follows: TGTGCCTGGAGTGTGGGTGGGGTTAGCAATCAGCCCCAGCATTTT.

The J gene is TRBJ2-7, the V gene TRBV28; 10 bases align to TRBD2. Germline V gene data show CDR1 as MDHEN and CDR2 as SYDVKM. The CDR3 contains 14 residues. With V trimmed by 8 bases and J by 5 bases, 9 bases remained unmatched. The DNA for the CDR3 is TGTGCCAGCCGGGGGACTAGCGATTTGAACGAGCAGTACTTC. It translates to CASRGTSDLNEQYF.

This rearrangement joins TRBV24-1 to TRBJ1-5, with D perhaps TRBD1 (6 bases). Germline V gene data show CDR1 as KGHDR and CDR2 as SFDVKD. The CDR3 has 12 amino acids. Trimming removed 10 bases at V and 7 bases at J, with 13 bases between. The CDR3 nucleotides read TGTGCCACTTCGGGGGCAGGGCAGCCCCAGCATTTT. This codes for CATSGAGQPQHF.

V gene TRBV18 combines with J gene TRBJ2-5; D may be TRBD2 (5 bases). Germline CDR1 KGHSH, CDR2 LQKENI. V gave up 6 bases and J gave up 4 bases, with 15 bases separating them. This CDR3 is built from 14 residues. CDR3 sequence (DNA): TGTGCCAGCTCTATAGCGAGCGGAGGAGAGACCCAGTACTTC. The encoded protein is CASSIASGGETQYF.

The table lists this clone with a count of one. The chain's CDR3 is CASSQEVGSTDTQYF. The CDR3 DNA follows: TGTGCCAGCAGCCAAGAGGTAGGGAGCACAGATACGCAGTATTTT. This chain links TRBV3-1 (or the pseudogene TRBV3-2) with TRBJ2-3; no firm D call. CDR3 length: 15 amino acids. V lost 0 bases and J 0 bases, leaving 7 bases between the germline ends. The germline gives CDR1 LGHDT, CDR2 YNNKEL (reference sequence).

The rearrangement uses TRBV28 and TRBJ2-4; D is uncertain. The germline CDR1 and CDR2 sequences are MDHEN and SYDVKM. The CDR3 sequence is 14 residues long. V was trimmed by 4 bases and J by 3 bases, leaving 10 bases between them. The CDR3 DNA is TGTGCCAGCAGTTGGGGTCTAGGCAAAAACATTCAGTACTTC. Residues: CASSWGLGKNIQYF.

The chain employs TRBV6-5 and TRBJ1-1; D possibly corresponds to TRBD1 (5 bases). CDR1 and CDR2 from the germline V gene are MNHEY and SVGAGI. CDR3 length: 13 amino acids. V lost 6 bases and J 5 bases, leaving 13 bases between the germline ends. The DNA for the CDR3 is TGTGCCAGCAGCCCCCCAGGGCCGACTGAAGCTTTCTTT. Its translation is CASSPPGPTEAFF.

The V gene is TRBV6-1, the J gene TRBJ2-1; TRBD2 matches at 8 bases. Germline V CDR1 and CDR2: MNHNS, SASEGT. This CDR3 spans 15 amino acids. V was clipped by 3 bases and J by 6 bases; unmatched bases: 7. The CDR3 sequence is CASSDVAGMGNEQFF. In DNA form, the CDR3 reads TGTGCCAGCAGTGATGTAGCGGGAATGGGCAATGAGCAGTTCTTC.

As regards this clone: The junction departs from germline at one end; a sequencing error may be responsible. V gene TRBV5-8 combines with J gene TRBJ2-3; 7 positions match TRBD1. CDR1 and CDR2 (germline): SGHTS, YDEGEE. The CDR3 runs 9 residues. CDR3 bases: TGTGCCAGCGGGACAGTTTTCGGTTTT. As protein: CASGTVFGF.

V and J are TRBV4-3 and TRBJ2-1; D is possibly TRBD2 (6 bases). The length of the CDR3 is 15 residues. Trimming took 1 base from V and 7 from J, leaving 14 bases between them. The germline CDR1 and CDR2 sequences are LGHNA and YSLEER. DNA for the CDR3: TGCGCCAGCAGCCAAGGAGGAGGGATCCGGAATGAGCAGTTCTTC. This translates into CASSQGGGIRNEQFF.

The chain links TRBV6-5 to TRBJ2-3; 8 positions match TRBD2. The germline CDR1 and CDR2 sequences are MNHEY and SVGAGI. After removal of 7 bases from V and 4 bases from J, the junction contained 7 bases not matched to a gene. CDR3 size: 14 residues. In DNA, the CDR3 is TGTGCCAGCACTCGAGCGGGAGCACCAGATACGCAGTATTTT. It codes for CASTRAGAPDTQYF.

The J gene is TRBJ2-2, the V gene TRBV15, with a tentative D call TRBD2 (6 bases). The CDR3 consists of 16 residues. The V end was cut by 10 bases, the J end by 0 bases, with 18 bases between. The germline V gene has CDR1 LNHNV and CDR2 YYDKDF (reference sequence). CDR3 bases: TGTGCCAGCCGGGGGATAGGCCGCTCGAACACCGGGGAGCTGTTTTTT. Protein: CASRGIGRSNTGELFF.

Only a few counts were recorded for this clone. The CDR3 DNA is TGTGCCAGCAGCTCAGACGGACAGGGAGGCCAGCCCCAGCATTTT. Its protein is CASSSDGQGGQPQHF. The chain combines TRBV7-6 with TRBJ1-5; the match to TRBD1 covers 8 bases. V shed 4 bases, J shed 7 bases, and the junction held 9 bases outside the gene matches. Germline V gene data show CDR1 as SGHVS and CDR2 as FNYEAQ. CDR3 length equals 15 residues. The full variable domain, its missing parts supplied by reference TRBV7-6 and TRBJ1-5, is GAGVSQSPRYKVTKRGQDVALRCDPISGHVSLYWYRQALGQGPEFLTYFNYEAQQDKSGLPNDRFSAERPEGSISTLTIQRTEQRDSAMYRCASSSDGQGGQPQHFGDGTRLSIL.

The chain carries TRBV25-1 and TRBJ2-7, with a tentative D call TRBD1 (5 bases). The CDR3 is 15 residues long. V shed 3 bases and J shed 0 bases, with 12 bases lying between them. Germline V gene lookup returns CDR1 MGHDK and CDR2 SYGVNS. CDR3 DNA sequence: TGTGCCAGCAGTGATTGGACACAACACTCCTACGAGCAGTACTTC. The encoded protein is CASSDWTQHSYEQYF.

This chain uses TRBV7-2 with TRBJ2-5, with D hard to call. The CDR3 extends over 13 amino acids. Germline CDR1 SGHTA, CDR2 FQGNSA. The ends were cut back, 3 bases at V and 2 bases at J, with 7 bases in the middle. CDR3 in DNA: TGTGCCAGCAGCTTTGTCGGACAAGAGACCCAGTACTTC. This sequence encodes CASSFVGQETQYF.

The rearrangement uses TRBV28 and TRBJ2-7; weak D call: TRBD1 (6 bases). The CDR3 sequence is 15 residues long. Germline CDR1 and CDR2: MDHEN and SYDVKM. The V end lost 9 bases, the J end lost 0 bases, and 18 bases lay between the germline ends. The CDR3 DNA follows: TGTGCCAGATACTCGCGACAGGTGATCTCCTACGAGCAGTACTTC. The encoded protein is CARYSRQVISYEQYF.

The CDR3 DNA sequence: TGTGCCAGCACCAAAGCTCATGGATCCTACGAGCAGTACTTC. Its protein product is CASTKAHGSYEQYF. This rearrangement joins TRBV7-2 to TRBJ2-7; unclear D gene. Germline values: CDR1 SGHTA, CDR2 FQGNSA. The V end was cut by 7 bases, the J end by 1 base, with 14 bases between. The CDR3 extends over 14 amino acids.

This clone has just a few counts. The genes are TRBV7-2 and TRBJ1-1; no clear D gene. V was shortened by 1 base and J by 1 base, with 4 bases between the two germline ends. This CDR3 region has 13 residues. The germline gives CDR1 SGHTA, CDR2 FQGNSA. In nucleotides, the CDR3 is TGTGCCAGCAGCTTAGTAGGGAACACTGAAGCTTTCTTT. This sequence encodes CASSLVGNTEAFF.

The chain's CDR3 is CASKTGQRYGYTF. The CDR3 DNA follows: TGTGCCAGTAAAACAGGCCAACGCTATGGCTACACCTTC. The genes are TRBV19 and TRBJ1-2, with D possibly being TRBD1 (5 bases). CDR1 and CDR2 (germline): LNHDA, SQIVND (reference sequence). This CDR3 has 13 amino acids. V lost 7 bases and J lost 4, with 13 bases in between.

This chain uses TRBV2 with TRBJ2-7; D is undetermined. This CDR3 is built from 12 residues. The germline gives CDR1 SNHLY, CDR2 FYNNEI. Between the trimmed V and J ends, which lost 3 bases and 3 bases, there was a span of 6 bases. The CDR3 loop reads CASSDPSYEQYF. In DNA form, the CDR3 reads TGTGCCAGCAGTGACCCTAGCTACGAGCAGTACTTC.

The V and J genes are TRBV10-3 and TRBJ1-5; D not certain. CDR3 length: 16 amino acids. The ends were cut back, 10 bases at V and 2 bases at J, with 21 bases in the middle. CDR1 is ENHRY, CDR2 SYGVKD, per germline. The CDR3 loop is CATEAGGLAGNQPQHF. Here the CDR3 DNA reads TGTGCCACGGAGGCGGGCGGCTTAGCAGGCAATCAGCCCCAGCATTTT.

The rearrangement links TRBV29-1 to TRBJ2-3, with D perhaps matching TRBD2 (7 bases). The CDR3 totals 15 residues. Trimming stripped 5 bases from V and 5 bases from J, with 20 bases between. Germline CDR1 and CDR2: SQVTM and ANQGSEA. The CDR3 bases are TGCAGCGTTCCTTTGGCGGGGGCAGTTAGAGATACGCAGTATTTT. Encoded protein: CSVPLAGAVRDTQYF.

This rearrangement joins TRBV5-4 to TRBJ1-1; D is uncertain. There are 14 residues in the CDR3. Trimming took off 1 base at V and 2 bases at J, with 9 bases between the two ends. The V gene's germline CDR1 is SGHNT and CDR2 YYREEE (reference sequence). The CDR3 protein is CASSLHGSNTEAFF. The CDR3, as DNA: TGTGCCAGCAGCTTGCATGGGTCCAACACTGAAGCTTTCTTT.

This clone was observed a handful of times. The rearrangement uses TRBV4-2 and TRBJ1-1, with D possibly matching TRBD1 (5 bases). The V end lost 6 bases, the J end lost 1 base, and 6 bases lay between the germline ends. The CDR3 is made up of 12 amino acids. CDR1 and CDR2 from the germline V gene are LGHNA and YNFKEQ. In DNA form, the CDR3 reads TGTGCCAGCAGGGGGCCGAACACTGAAGCTTTCTTT. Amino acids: CASRGPNTEAFF.

The chain's CDR3 is CASSNRDRLGSPLHF. In DNA, the CDR3 is TGTGCCAGCAGCAACCGGGATAGGTTAGGGTCACCCCTCCACTTT. The J gene is TRBJ1-6, the V gene TRBV5-4; D call uncertain. Trimming cost V 4 bases and J 10 bases, with 18 bases left between them. The germline gives CDR1 SGHNT, CDR2 YYREEE (reference sequence). The CDR3 contains 15 residues.

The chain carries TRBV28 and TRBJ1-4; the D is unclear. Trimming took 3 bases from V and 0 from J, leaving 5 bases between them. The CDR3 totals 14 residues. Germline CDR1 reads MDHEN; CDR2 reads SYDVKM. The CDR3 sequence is CASSLGATNEKLFF. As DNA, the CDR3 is TGTGCCAGCAGTTTGGGAGCAACTAATGAAAAACTGTTTTTT.